Listed below are T cell receptor beta chains from one sample, sequenced in a study of blood T cell repertoires in COVID-19. Clones were sequenced by immunoSEQ multiplex PCR, and TCRdb holds only the in-frame ones, with some missing. The sample comprises 20,000 to 30,000 clones, around 94% of which are singletons, and under 4.5% rests with the top ten. The sample taken for sequencing was peripheral blood. The source of these receptors is a woman in her 50s with active COVID-19. CDR3s include the opening cysteine and the closing phenylalanine or tryptophan. The D gene is left open where the match is weak. Only part of the rows carry a size: once, few, many, or a class if the clone is expanded.

V gene	CDR3 length	clone size	J gene	D gene	CDR3 protein	CDR3 DNA
TRBV19	16	-	TRBJ2-1	TRBD2	CASSLPGLAPVRVQFF	TGTGCCAGTAGTCTGCCGGGACTAGCCCCAGTCCGTGTGCAGTTCTTC
TRBV4-1	17	-	TRBJ2-7	-	CASSQGERLTGSYEQYF	TGCGCCAGCAGCCAAGGGGAACGACTAACCGGGTCCTACGAGCAGTACTTC
TRBV27	14	-	TRBJ1-1	TRBD1	CASSLSWTGREAFF	TGTGCCAGCAGTCTCTCCTGGACAGGGAGGGAAGCTTTCTTT
TRBV5-1	12	-	TRBJ2-7	TRBD1	CASSTTGNEQYF	TGCGCCAGCAGCACGACAGGGAACGAGCAGTACTTC
TRBV18	15	-	TRBJ1-1	-	CASSPRAGRDTEAFF	TGTGCCAGCTCACCACGGGCAGGGCGCGACACTGAAGCTTTCTTT
TRBV6-5	14	-	TRBJ1-2	-	CASSYERQFYGYTF	TGTGCCAGCAGCTACGAAAGACAGTTCTATGGCTACACCTTC
TRBV5-4	14	-	TRBJ1-1	-	CASSLAGENTEAFF	TGTGCCAGCAGCTTGGCGGGAGAGAACACTGAAGCTTTCTTT
TRBV3-1/TRBV3-2	13	-	TRBJ2-5	TRBD2	CASSFRGGETQYF	TGTGCCAGCAGCTTCCGGGGGGGAGAGACCCAGTACTTC
TRBV28	11	-	TRBJ2-5	-	CASRSRETQYF	TGTGCCAGCAGATCCCGGGAGACCCAGTACTTC
TRBV10-3	18	-	TRBJ2-2	TRBD1	CAIRIHRDRDVNTGELFF	TGTGCCATCAGGATCCACCGGGACAGGGATGTGAACACCGGGGAGCTGTTTTTT
TRBV3-1/TRBV3-2	14	-	TRBJ2-6	-	CASRPLSGANVLTF	TGTGCCAGCAGGCCACTCTCTGGGGCCAACGTCCTGACTTTC
TRBV7-9	15	-	TRBJ2-2	-	CASSFLAGVTGELFF	TGTGCCAGCAGCTTTTTAGCAGGGGTCACCGGGGAGCTGTTTTTT
TRBV29-1	14	-	TRBJ2-5	TRBD1	CSLAGTGDQETQYF	TGCAGCCTCGCCGGGACAGGGGACCAAGAGACCCAGTACTTC
TRBV24-1	12	-	TRBJ1-2	-	CATSGQGISYTF	TGTGCCACCAGTGGGCAGGGGATTAGCTACACCTTC
TRBV3-1/TRBV3-2	13	-	TRBJ1-6	-	CASSQGVRSPLHF	TGTGCCAGCAGCCAAGGCGTCCGTTCACCCCTCCACTTT
TRBV7-2	12	-	TRBJ2-7	TRBD2	CASSPRGGEQYF	TGTGCCAGCAGCCCCCGGGGGGGTGAGCAGTACTTC
TRBV10-3	14	-	TRBJ2-1	TRBD2	CAITAGTTGNEQFF	TGTGCCATCACCGCGGGGACTACCGGCAATGAGCAGTTCTTC
TRBV18	12	once	TRBJ1-2	-	CASRGGTYGYTF	TGTGCCAGCCGAGGAGGGACCTATGGCTACACCTTC
TRBV2	17	-	TRBJ2-4	TRBD1	CASSGKKGGATKNIQYF	TGTGCCAGCAGTGGGAAGAAAGGGGGCGCAACCAAAAACATTCAGTACTTC
TRBV5-1	15	few	TRBJ1-1	-	CASSLDRGVGTEAFF	TGCGCCAGCAGCCTGGACCGCGGGGTCGGGACTGAAGCTTTCTTT
TRBV9	16	-	TRBJ1-2	-	CASSVGGQQSNYGYTF	TGTGCCAGCAGCGTAGGCGGACAACAGTCTAACTATGGCTACACCTTC
TRBV5-6	13	-	TRBJ2-3	-	CASSPGSTDTQYF	TGTGCCAGCAGCCCGGGTTCCACAGATACGCAGTATTTT
TRBV6-5	13	-	TRBJ2-2	-	CASTTGSTGELFF	TGTGCCAGCACAACAGGGTCCACCGGGGAGCTGTTTTTT
TRBV9	15	-	TRBJ2-2	TRBD1	CASRPPGQGPGELFF	TGTGCCAGCCGGCCTCCGGGACAGGGACCCGGGGAGCTGTTTTTT
TRBV28	14	-	TRBJ2-3	TRBD1	CASRVGTGSYTQYF	TGTGCCAGCAGGGTCGGGACAGGGTCGTATACGCAGTATTTT
TRBV2	13	-	TRBJ1-5	-	CASFRGAGKPQHF	TGTGCCAGCTTTCGCGGGGCCGGGAAGCCCCAGCATTTT
TRBV27	15	-	TRBJ2-7	-	CASSLSMSVPYEQYF	TGTGCCAGCAGTTTAAGCATGAGCGTTCCCTACGAGCAGTACTTC
TRBV29-1	12	-	TRBJ2-5	-	CSVEASGETQYF	TGCAGCGTTGAAGCCTCCGGGGAGACCCAGTACTTC
TRBV5-8	16	-	TRBJ1-2	-	CASSLVLTVDIYGYTF	TGTGCCAGCAGCTTGGTTCTGACAGTTGATATTTATGGCTACACCTTC
TRBV27	17	-	TRBJ2-4	-	CASSLIAGTVVPNIQYF	TGTGCCAGCAGCCTAATTGCGGGGACAGTTGTTCCTAACATTCAGTACTTC
TRBV28	15	-	TRBJ1-6	-	CASTLGGAHNSPLHF	TGTGCCAGCACTCTCGGGGGGGCACACAATTCACCCCTCCACTTT
TRBV28	13	-	TRBJ1-4	-	CASSFGTFEKLFF	TGTGCCAGCAGTTTTGGGACATTCGAAAAACTGTTTTTT
TRBV6-5	15	-	TRBJ1-5	TRBD1	CASSPDRTNNQPQHF	TGTGCCAGCAGCCCGGACAGGACTAACAATCAGCCCCAGCATTTT
TRBV18	15	-	TRBJ1-4	-	CASSPTGGLNEKLFF	TGTGCCAGCTCTCCCACCGGGGGGTTAAATGAAAAACTGTTTTTT
TRBV3-1/TRBV3-2	15	-	TRBJ2-7	-	CASSQDHGGLYEQYF	TGTGCCAGCAGCCAAGACCACGGGGGATTATACGAGCAGTACTTC
TRBV6-1	18	-	TRBJ1-1	TRBD1	CASSEFRGRGQGLGVAFF	TGTGCCAGCAGTGAATTTAGAGGAAGGGGACAGGGGCTCGGTGTAGCTTTCTTT
TRBV2	17	-	TRBJ2-1	TRBD2	CASRGKPSGGIYNEQFF	TGTGCCAGCAGGGGGAAGCCGAGCGGGGGTATTTACAATGAGCAGTTCTTC
TRBV6-1	16	-	TRBJ2-7	TRBD2	CASSENSLAGRYEQYF	TGTGCCAGCAGTGAAAACTCGCTAGCGGGACGCTACGAGCAGTACTTC